Sequencing of this T cell receptor (beta chain) was carried out in a study of blood T cell repertoires in COVID-19. Clones were sequenced by immunoSEQ multiplex PCR, and TCRdb holds only the in-frame ones, with some missing. The sample records 270,000 or so clones, roughly 89% being singletons. This CDR3 has 14 residues. Germline lookup yields CDR1 LNHDA and CDR2 SQIVND (reference sequence). Trimming took 5 bases from V and 4 from J, leaving 14 bases between them. The chain couples TRBV19 to TRBJ1-2; tentatively, D is TRBD1 (6 bases). The TCR comes from a middle-aged woman who had recovered from COVID-19. Sequencing was done on a sample of peripheral blood. CDR3 DNA: TGTGCCAGTAGTCTCCTCGTAGGGGGCTATGGCTACACCTTC. Translation: CASSLLVGGYGYTF.